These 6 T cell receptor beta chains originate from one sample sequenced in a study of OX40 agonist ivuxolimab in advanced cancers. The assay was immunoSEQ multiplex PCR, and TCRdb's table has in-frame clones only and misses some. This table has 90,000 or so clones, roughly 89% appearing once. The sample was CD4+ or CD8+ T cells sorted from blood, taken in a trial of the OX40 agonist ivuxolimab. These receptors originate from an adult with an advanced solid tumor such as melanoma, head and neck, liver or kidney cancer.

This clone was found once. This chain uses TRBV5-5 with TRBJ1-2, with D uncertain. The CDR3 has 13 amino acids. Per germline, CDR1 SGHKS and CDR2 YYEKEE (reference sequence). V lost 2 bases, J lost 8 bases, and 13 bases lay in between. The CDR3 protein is CASSLVRDEGYTF. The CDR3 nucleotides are TGTGCCAGCAGCTTAGTCCGAGACGAAGGCTACACCTTC.

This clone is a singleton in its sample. CDR3 coding DNA: TGTGCCAGCCGGGGACTAGCGGGGGAGACCCAGTACTTC. As protein: CASRGLAGETQYF. This chain connects TRBV6-1 to TRBJ2-5; 13 nucleotides agree with TRBD2. This CDR3 contains 13 residues. Germline CDR1 and CDR2: MNHNS and SASEGT. J gave up 5 bases and V 8 bases, and 2 bases lay outside the gene matches.

The DNA for the CDR3 is TGTGCCAGCAGCTCGTACAGGGGATACAATGAGCAGTTCTTC. Protein: CASSSYRGYNEQFF. The chain carries TRBV7-9 and TRBJ2-1; 7 nucleotides match TRBD1. Germline-derived CDR1 and CDR2 are SEHNR and FQNEAQ (reference sequence). CDR3 length: 14 amino acids. The J segment lost 4 bases and the V segment lost 4 bases, leaving 4 bases of the junction unmatched.

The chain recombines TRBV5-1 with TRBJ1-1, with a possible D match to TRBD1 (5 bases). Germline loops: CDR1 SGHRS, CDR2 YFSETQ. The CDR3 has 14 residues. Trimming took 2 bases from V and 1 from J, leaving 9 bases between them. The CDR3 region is CASSLGHTNTEAFF. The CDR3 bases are TGCGCCAGCAGCTTAGGACACACGAACACTGAAGCTTTCTTT.

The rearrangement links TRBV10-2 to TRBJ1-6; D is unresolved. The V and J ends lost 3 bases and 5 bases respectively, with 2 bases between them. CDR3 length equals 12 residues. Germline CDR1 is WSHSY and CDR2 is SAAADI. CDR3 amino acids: CASSDNNSPLHF. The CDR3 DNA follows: TGCGCCAGCAGTGACAATAATTCACCCCTCCACTTT.

CDR3 coding DNA: TGTGCCAGCAGCATGACCGTCGGTTTTCTCGAGCAGTACTTC. Its translation is CASSMTVGFLEQYF. V and J are TRBV7-6 and TRBJ2-7, with D unclear. The CDR3 is made up of 14 amino acids. Germline V gene data show CDR1 as SGHVS and CDR2 as FNYEAQ. Trimming cost V 5 bases and J 6 bases, with 17 bases left between them.